A single sample is the source of the 2 T cell receptor beta chains below, sequenced in a study of blood T cells in healthy people across ages. The authors ran a second PCR of about 6 to 11 cycles using a sample-barcoded 5' primer and a J-beta primer mix. TCRdb reanalysed the 5' RACE reads using MiXCR and keeps one entry per CDR3 protein. Of more than 600,000 distinct CDR3 sequences in the sample, more than 20% were seen once. This same sample was also taken into another study, of T cells of mothers and their children.

The material sequenced was blood. The receptor set was obtained from a boy younger than 18 in good health.

This clonotype has only a few counts. The chain combines TRBV14 with TRBJ2-2; maybe TRBD2 (6 bases). The CDR3 spans 17 residues. V lost 3 bases and J lost 5, with 19 bases in between. Germline V gene sequence: CDR1 SGHDN, CDR2 FVKESK. CDR3 DNA sequence: TGTGCCAGCAGCCATCGGGACTCGGCGCGGATGACCGGGGAGCTGTTTTTT. Translating it yields CASSHRDSARMTGELFF.

The chain is built from TRBV7-2 and TRBJ2-5, with D unclear. TRBJ2-1 matches the DNA end more closely, so the J call is doubtful. Germline V gene lookup returns CDR1 SGHTA and CDR2 FQGNSA. This CDR3 spans 13 amino acids. CDR3: CASSFNTLDEQFF. The CDR3 DNA follows: TGTGCCAGCAGTTTCAACACCCTCGATGAGCAGTTCTTC.